The rows below give T cell receptor beta chains drawn from one sample of a study of blood T cell repertoires in COVID-19. Profiling relied on immunoSEQ multiplex PCR, and the TCRdb table lists in-frame clones only, not all of them. The sample lists under 450,000 clones, more than 85% occurring once. The sample was PBMCs or T cells enriched from blood (not recorded which). The receptor source for this set is a woman in her thirties or forties who had been exposed to COVID-19. CDR3s include the opening cysteine and the closing phenylalanine or tryptophan. The D gene is left open where the match is weak. Expanded clones get a size class; other rows say once, few or many, or leave the size out.

TRBJ2-5 . TRBV12-3/TRBV12-4 . CASASREQETQYF TGTGCCAGCGCCTCACGCGAGCAAGAGACCCAGTACTTC
TRBJ1-4 TRBD1 TRBV6-1 . CASSETGTGKRKLFF TGTGCCAGCAGTGAAACCGGGACAGGGAAGCGAAAACTGTTTTTT
TRBJ2-1 TRBD2 TRBV9 . CASSPAAGGPLNEQFF TGTGCCAGCAGCCCCGCAGCGGGAGGGCCCCTCAATGAGCAGTTCTTC
TRBJ2-7 TRBD1 TRBV3-1/TRBV3-2 . CASSPTGQVEQYF TGTGCCAGCAGCCCGACAGGGCAGGTCGAGCAGTACTTC
TRBJ1-5 . TRBV4-1 once CASSQTQGGNQPQHF TGCGCCAGCAGCCAAACCCAGGGCGGCAATCAGCCCCAGCATTTT
TRBJ2-7 TRBD2 TRBV7-3 once CASSSGTSGTDEQYF TGTGCCAGCAGCTCCGGGACTAGCGGGACGGACGAGCAGTACTTC
TRBJ1-1 . TRBV7-2 . CASSLMGRPEAFF TGTGCCAGCAGCTTAATGGGGCGGCCTGAAGCTTTCTTT
TRBJ2-1 . TRBV24-1 . CATSDFRDGNEQFF TGTGCCACCAGTGATTTCCGGGATGGCAATGAGCAGTTCTTC
TRBJ2-7 . TRBV19 . CASSDGSRYEQYF TGTGCCAGTAGTGACGGGAGTCGCTACGAGCAGTACTTC
TRBJ1-2 TRBD1 TRBV5-6 . CASSLPGTGAIYGYTF TGTGCCAGCAGCTTGCCTGGGACAGGGGCCATCTATGGCTACACCTTC
TRBJ2-1 TRBD2 TRBV30 once CAGTSGYNEQFF TGTGCTGGGACTAGCGGCTACAATGAGCAGTTCTTC
TRBJ2-4 . TRBV7-2 . CASSNRSMPGGLGKNIQYF TGTGCCAGCAGCAACCGCTCAATGCCTGGGGGCTTGGGCAAAAACATTCAGTACTTC
TRBJ2-3 . TRBV4-2 . CASSQDMGSGWGSDTQYF TGTGCCAGCAGCCAAGATATGGGGAGCGGGTGGGGGTCGGATACGCAGTATTTT
TRBJ2-1 TRBD2 TRBV6-5 few CASRLAGGLTNEQFF TGTGCCAGCAGGCTAGCGGGGGGTCTCACGAATGAGCAGTTCTTC
TRBJ1-2 TRBD1 TRBV3-1/TRBV3-2 . CASSTTTTGALDYGYTF TGTGCCAGCAGCACAACGACGACAGGGGCTTTGGATTATGGCTACACCTTC
TRBJ1-3 . TRBV7-2 . CASSPNRLTGLSGNTIYF TGTGCCAGCAGCCCAAATAGACTTACAGGTCTTTCTGGAAACACCATATATTTT
TRBJ2-1 TRBD2 TRBV9 . CASSGSGRPSYNEQFF TGTGCCAGCAGCGGTAGCGGGAGGCCCTCCTACAATGAGCAGTTCTTC
TRBJ1-1 . TRBV7-2 . CASSLAYGQTEAFF TGTGCCAGCAGCTTAGCGTATGGGCAGACTGAAGCTTTCTTT
TRBJ1-2 . TRBV4-2 . CASSQDRAGYGYTF TGTGCCAGCAGCCAAGACAGGGCAGGGTATGGCTACACCTTC
TRBJ2-3 . TRBV30 . CAWSVGVSSLPDTQYF TGTGCCTGGAGTGTCGGGGTGAGCTCCCTTCCAGATACGCAGTATTTT
TRBJ1-1 TRBD1 TRBV13 . CASSFGTANTEAFF TGTGCCAGCAGCTTCGGGACAGCGAACACTGAAGCTTTCTTT
TRBJ1-2 . TRBV29-1 . CSVEETALYGYTF TGCAGCGTTGAAGAGACTGCCCTTTATGGCTACACCTTC
TRBJ2-3 TRBD2 TRBV9 once CASSESGGTDGTQYF TGTGCCAGCAGTGAAAGCGGGGGGACTGATGGTACGCAGTATTTT
TRBJ1-1 . TRBV7-6 . CASSSTGNTEAFF TGTGCCAGCAGCTCCACAGGGAACACTGAAGCTTTCTTT
TRBJ1-1 . TRBV27 . CASSDMPNTEAFF TGTGCCAGCAGTGACATGCCGAACACTGAAGCTTTCTTT
TRBJ1-1 TRBD1 TRBV27 . CASSLVRTGGNTEAFF TGTGCCAGCAGTTTAGTCCGGACAGGGGGTAACACTGAAGCTTTCTTT
TRBJ1-2 . TRBV14 . CASSQRPDNGYTF TGTGCCAGCAGCCAAAGGCCTGACAATGGCTACACCTTC